Each of the 26 T cell receptor beta chains below was sequenced from the same sample in a study of long-term antiretroviral therapy in people with HIV. Survey level was the resolution at which the v3.0 immunoSEQ assay ran. Sequenced by immunoSEQ multiplex PCR; TCRdb stores in-frame clones only, minus some. The table has tens of thousands of clones, around 83% seen once; the top ten hold approximately 2.5%. The sequencing here drew on unsorted PBMCs, taken 3 years after starting antiretroviral therapy. The receptors were gathered from a man aged 45-65 years with HIV.

The V call is TRBV28, the J call TRBJ2-5; TRBD2 agrees at 11 bases. With V trimmed by 8 bases and J by 2 bases, 4 bases remained unmatched. The CDR3 is 14 residues long. CDR1 MDHEN and CDR2 SYDVKM come from the germline V gene. The DNA of the CDR3 is TGTGCCAGCCTGCTAGCGGGGGGTCAAGAGACCCAGTACTTC. Translating it yields CASLLAGGQETQYF.

This sequence joins TRBV10-2 and TRBJ2-7; 7 bases line up with TRBD1. After removal of 7 bases from V and 7 bases from J, the junction contained 16 bases not matched to a gene. This CDR3 is 15 amino acids long. Germline values: CDR1 WSHSY, CDR2 SAAADI. Written as DNA, the CDR3 is TGCGCCAGCACCGAGGGTGGGACAGACCTTTGGGAGCAGTACTTC. Its protein is CASTEGGTDLWEQYF.

The chain is built from TRBV9 and TRBJ2-2, with 7 bases fitting TRBD1. The germline V gene has CDR1 SGDLS and CDR2 YYNGEE. CDR3 length: 14 amino acids. Germline trimming cut 3 bases from V and 4 bases from J; bases unmatched to any gene: 3. The CDR3 nucleotides read TGTGCCAGCAGCGGACAGGGTGGCACCGGGGAGCTGTTTTTT. Translated: CASSGQGGTGELFF.

The chain combines TRBV5-4 with TRBJ1-6; D not resolved. The CDR3 totals 14 residues. The germline V gene has CDR1 SGHNT and CDR2 YYREEE (reference sequence). Deletions cut 0 bases from V and 7 bases from J, with 8 bases between. The CDR3 reads CASSLETYNSPLHF. The CDR3 DNA follows: TGTGCCAGCAGCTTGGAGACATACAATTCACCCCTCCACTTT.

The chain joins TRBV5-1 to TRBJ2-2; TRBD2 matches at 9 bases. Germline CDR1 SGHRS, CDR2 YFSETQ. The CDR3 is made up of 15 amino acids. The J segment lost 6 bases and the V segment lost 1 base, leaving 4 bases of the junction unmatched. In nucleotides, the CDR3 is TGCGCCAGCAGCTTGAAACCTAGCGGGGCCGGGGAGCTGTTTTTT. This sequence encodes CASSLKPSGAGELFF. Full variable domain (remainder filled in from reference TRBV5-1 and TRBJ2-2): KAGVTQTPRYLIKTRGQQVTLSCSPISGHRSVSWYQQTPGQGLQFLFEYFSETQRNKGNFPGRFSGRQFSNSRSEMNVSTLELGDSALYLCASSLKPSGAGELFFGEGSRLTVL.

DNA for the CDR3: TGCGCCAGCAGCCAAGGACCCCCGGCAGGTGGTGGATATGGCTACACCTTC. This sequence encodes CASSQGPPAGGGYGYTF. The rearrangement uses TRBV4-1 and TRBJ1-2; D is undetermined. The CDR3 is made up of 17 amino acids. CDR1 is MGHRA and CDR2 is YSYEKL in the germline V gene. V shed 1 base and J shed 5 bases, with 20 bases lying between them.

The chain employs TRBV6-5 and TRBJ2-7, with unresolved D. The CDR3 loop spans 8 amino acids. Germline CDR1 and CDR2: MNHEY and SVGAGI. The ends were cut back, 8 bases at V and 4 bases at J, with 0 bases in the middle. The CDR3 protein is CASYEQYF. For the CDR3, the DNA is TGTGCCAGCTACGAGCAGTACTTC.

CDR3 in DNA: TGTGCCACCCTGGGGGGCGGGAGGGCCGAGAATGAGCAGTTCTTC. Protein sequence: CATLGGGRAENEQFF. The rearrangement uses TRBV28 and TRBJ2-1; TRBD2 aligns across 9 bases. Looked up from germline, CDR1 is MDHEN and CDR2 is SYDVKM. The CDR3 covers 15 residues. Trimming at V came to 10 bases and at J to 7 bases, leaving 14 bases not matched to a gene.

The CDR3 nucleotides are TGTGCCAGCAGCCAGGACCCGGAGTGGGAGACCCAGTACTTC. Protein product: CASSQDPEWETQYF. This chain links TRBV28 with TRBJ2-5; D is uncertain. The CDR3 spans 14 residues. Germline values: CDR1 MDHEN, CDR2 SYDVKM. V lost 6 bases to trimming and J lost 5 bases, with 16 bases between them.

The CDR3 protein is CASSPAWGLQTKNIQYF. Here the CDR3 DNA reads TGCGCCAGCAGCCCGGCGTGGGGGCTGCAAACCAAAAACATTCAGTACTTC. V gene TRBV5-1 combines with J gene TRBJ2-4; possibly TRBD1 for D (6 bases). Germline V gene data show CDR1 as SGHRS and CDR2 as YFSETQ. There are 17 residues in the CDR3. With 4 bases removed from V and 2 bases from J, the gap between germline ends came to 19 bases.

This clone showed up just once. The chain couples TRBV11-2 to TRBJ2-3; 9 bases are shared with TRBD2. V shed 5 bases, J shed 3 bases, and the junction held 9 bases outside the gene matches. This CDR3 is 16 amino acids long. Per germline, CDR1 SGHAT and CDR2 FQNNGV. CDR3 in DNA: TGTGCCAGCAGCGTCACTAGCGGGTTTATAACAGATACGCAGTATTTT. Encoded protein: CASSVTSGFITDTQYF.

This chain uses TRBV5-1 with TRBJ2-7; D unresolved. Trimming stripped 0 bases from V and 1 base from J, with 11 bases between. This CDR3 is 15 amino acids long. Germline V lookup: CDR1 SGHRS, CDR2 YFSETQ. CDR3 region: CASSLVSTDSYEQYF. As DNA, the CDR3 is TGCGCCAGCAGCTTGGTTTCGACGGATTCCTACGAGCAGTACTTC.

The chain couples TRBV2 to TRBJ2-2; D may be TRBD2 (6 bases). From germline, CDR1 is SNHLY and CDR2 FYNNEI. CDR3 length equals 15 residues. V was trimmed by 8 bases and J by 2 bases, leaving 15 bases between them. The CDR3 loop is CASEVGGINTGELFF. CDR3 coding DNA: TGTGCCAGCGAGGTAGGAGGGATTAACACCGGGGAGCTGTTTTTT.

The V call is TRBV15, the J call TRBJ1-1; D ambiguous. Trimming cost V 3 bases and J 1 base, with 15 bases left between them. The CDR3 runs 16 residues. CDR1 is LNHNV and CDR2 is YYDKDF in the germline V gene (reference sequence). Here the CDR3 DNA reads TGTGCCACCAGCAGCCCTGGTAGACGGAAGAACACTGAAGCTTTCTTT. Protein product: CATSSPGRRKNTEAFF.

The chain links TRBV19 to TRBJ1-5; the D is unclear. Germline assignment: CDR1 LNHDA and CDR2 SQIVND (reference sequence). The CDR3 sequence is 15 residues long. V dropped 8 bases and J dropped 3 bases, with 17 bases sitting between them. The CDR3 loop reads CASVSGSSLNQPQHF. CDR3 coding DNA: TGTGCCAGTGTATCTGGGAGCAGCCTCAATCAGCCCCAGCATTTT.

This clone has only one observation. The V call is TRBV9, the J call TRBJ2-1; 10 nucleotides line up with TRBD2. Trimming removed 3 bases from V and 4 bases from J; junction bases left unmatched: 7. This CDR3 has 16 amino acids. Germline V gene lookup returns CDR1 SGDLS and CDR2 YYNGEE. CDR3 residues: CASSASGGTRYNEQFF. The CDR3, as DNA: TGTGCCAGCAGCGCTAGCGGGGGAACCCGATACAATGAGCAGTTCTTC.

The chain is built from TRBV11-2 and TRBJ2-3; the D is unclear. Trimming took 6 bases from V and 0 from J, leaving 10 bases between them. The CDR3 extends over 14 amino acids. Germline V lookup: CDR1 SGHAT, CDR2 FQNNGV. The CDR3 loop reads CASSIGPSTDTQYF. In nucleotides, the CDR3 is TGTGCCAGCAGTATAGGTCCGAGCACAGATACGCAGTATTTT.

The V call is TRBV11-2, the J call TRBJ2-5, with 8 bases aligning to TRBD1. Germline trimming cut 6 bases from V and 5 bases from J; bases unmatched to any gene: 11. This CDR3 has 15 amino acids. Germline CDR1 reads SGHAT; CDR2 reads FQNNGV. This CDR3 reads CASSSPGGLGETQYF. The DNA of the CDR3 is TGTGCCAGCAGTTCCCCAGGGGGCCTAGGGGAGACCCAGTACTTC.

The J gene is TRBJ2-1, the V gene TRBV4-3; D is possibly TRBD2 (6 bases). The germline V and J ends were trimmed by 3 bases and 8 bases, with 8 bases remaining between them. Germline V gene lookup returns CDR1 LGHNA and CDR2 YSLEER. CDR3 length: 12 residues. Here the CDR3 reads CASSHGGDEQFF. The CDR3 region has the DNA TGCGCCAGCAGCCACGGGGGTGATGAGCAGTTCTTC.

CDR3 in amino acids: CASSLTTGRSSYEQYF. Written as DNA, the CDR3 is TGTGCCAGCAGCTTAACCACAGGGAGGAGCTCCTACGAGCAGTACTTC. V gene TRBV11-2 combines with J gene TRBJ2-7; perhaps D is TRBD1 or TRBD2 (6 bases each). The CDR3 loop spans 16 amino acids. Germline V CDR1 and CDR2: SGHAT, FQNNGV. V was shortened by 2 bases and J by 0 bases, with 14 bases between the two germline ends.

The V and J genes are TRBV9 and TRBJ1-3, with 11 bases fitting TRBD1. Germline V lookup: CDR1 SGDLS, CDR2 YYNGEE. Trimming at V came to 3 bases and at J to 4 bases, leaving 6 bases not matched to a gene. CDR3 size: 16 residues. CDR3 bases: TGTGCCAGCAGCGCAGGGACAGGGGGTACGGGAAACACCATATATTTT. Amino acid sequence: CASSAGTGGTGNTIYF.

The chain has TRBV5-4 and TRBJ2-3; 7 bases match TRBD2. The CDR3 contains 14 residues. Germline lookup yields CDR1 SGHNT and CDR2 YYREEE (reference sequence). Trimming at V came to 6 bases and at J to 5 bases, leaving 9 bases not matched to a gene. CDR3 DNA sequence: TGTGCCAGCATTAGGCGGGGGAGAGGAGATACGCAGTATTTT. Its protein product is CASIRRGRGDTQYF.

The chain uses TRBV4-3 and TRBJ2-7, with D unclear. This CDR3 has 14 amino acids. Trimming left V 1 base short and J 1 base short, with 8 bases between. Germline values: CDR1 LGHNA, CDR2 YSLEER. CDR3 in DNA: TGCGCCAGCAGCCAAGTAGCTGTTTCCTACGAGCAGTACTTC. It codes for CASSQVAVSYEQYF.

V is TRBV4-3 and J is TRBJ2-3; 9 nucleotides agree with TRBD1. The junction had 7 bases not matched to a gene; V was cut back by 4 bases and J by 2 bases. Germline V gives CDR1 LGHNA, CDR2 YSLEER. The CDR3 extends over 16 amino acids. Here the CDR3 DNA reads TGCGCCAGCAGCCGTCTACAGGGGGCCATCACAGATACGCAGTATTTT. Amino acid sequence: CASSRLQGAITDTQYF.

The rearrangement links TRBV7-9 to TRBJ1-1; TRBD1 agrees at 7 bases. CDR1 is SEHNR, CDR2 FQNEAQ, per germline (reference sequence). The CDR3 sequence is 13 residues long. The V segment lost 6 bases and the J segment 6 bases; nucleotides outside the gene matches: 7. The CDR3 loop is CASRTGSLAEAFF. In DNA form, the CDR3 reads TGTGCCAGCAGGACAGGGAGCTTAGCTGAAGCTTTCTTT.

This chain connects TRBV5-1 to TRBJ2-3, with 9 bases that match TRBD2. J was trimmed by 0 bases and V by 4 bases; bases with no gene match: 6. Germline CDR1 reads SGHRS; CDR2 reads YFSETQ. The CDR3 is made up of 16 amino acids. DNA for the CDR3: TGCGCCAGCAGCGTACCGACTAGCGGAAGCACAGATACGCAGTATTTT. It encodes CASSVPTSGSTDTQYF.